The T cell receptor (beta chain) under discussion was sequenced for a study of multiple sclerosis patients with progressive multifocal leukoencephalopathy. This clone has more than one count but fewer than ten. Its target is unknown. This table comes from immunoSEQ multiplex PCR, and its TCRdb copy is limited to in-frame clones, with some not included. The table lists 25,000 to 30,000 clones, more than 75% of them singletons. Study-level results: Clones expanded at PML were already present before and during natalizumab.

The CDR3 consists of 15 residues. Deletions cut 0 bases from V and 8 bases from J, with 13 bases between. The germline V gene encodes CDR1 MNHNS and CDR2 SASEGT. Time point in this sample: before natalizumab initiation. The sample comprised PBMCs. This TCR came from a human donor with multiple sclerosis. This chain joins TRBV6-1 and TRBJ1-4, with TRBD1 as a possible D gene (5 bases). CDR3: CASSEAEEGSEKLFF. As DNA, the CDR3 is TGTGCCAGCAGTGAAGCCGAGGAGGGGAGCGAAAAACTGTTTTTT.